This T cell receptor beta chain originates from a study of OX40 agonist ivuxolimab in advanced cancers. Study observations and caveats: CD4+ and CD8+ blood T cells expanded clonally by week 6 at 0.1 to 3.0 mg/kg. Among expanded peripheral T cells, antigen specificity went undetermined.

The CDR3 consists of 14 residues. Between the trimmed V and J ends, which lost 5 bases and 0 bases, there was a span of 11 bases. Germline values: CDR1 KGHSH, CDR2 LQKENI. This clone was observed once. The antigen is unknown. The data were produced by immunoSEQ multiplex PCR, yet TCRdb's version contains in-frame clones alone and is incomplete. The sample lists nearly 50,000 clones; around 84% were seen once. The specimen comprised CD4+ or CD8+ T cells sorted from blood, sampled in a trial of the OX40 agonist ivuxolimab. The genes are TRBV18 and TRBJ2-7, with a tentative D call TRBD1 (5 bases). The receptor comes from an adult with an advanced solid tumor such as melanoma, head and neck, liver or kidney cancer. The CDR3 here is CASSGAVSSYEQYF. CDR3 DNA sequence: TGTGCCAGCTCAGGGGCGGTTAGCTCCTACGAGCAGTACTTC.